The clone carrying this T cell receptor (beta chain) is a singleton in its sample. The source of the sample is a study of blood T cell repertoires in COVID-19. Using immunoSEQ multiplex PCR, the repertoire was profiled, and TCRdb retains in-frame clones only, with some absent. Of roughly 150,000 clones in the sample, about 88% were seen once. The clonotype comes from a man aged 45-65 years who had recovered from COVID-19. The specimen was peripheral blood.

Here the CDR3 DNA reads TGTGCCAGCAGTTCGACAGGGGGCATGGAAGAGACCCAGTACTTC. Its translation is CASSSTGGMEETQYF. The rearrangement joins TRBV27 to TRBJ2-5; 10 bases agree with TRBD1. Germline V CDR1 and CDR2: MNHEY, SMNVEV (reference sequence). The CDR3 loop spans 15 amino acids. The ends lost 4 bases at V and 3 bases at J; junction bases unmatched: 5.